The 14 T cell receptor beta chains below all came from one sample that was sequenced in a study of neurological immune-mediated disorders. TCRdb itself ran the 5' RACE reads through MiXCR, one entry per CDR3 protein. The sample carries 60,000 to 90,000 distinct CDR3 sequences, roughly 10% recorded once. Time point indicated: longitudinal time-point 1 (baseline). Material for sequencing was PBMCs. The source of these receptors is a young man in good health.

This clonotype showed up many times. The rearrangement uses TRBV5-1 and TRBJ2-7; TRBD1 agrees at 8 bases. CDR3 size: 16 residues. CDR1 is SGHRS and CDR2 is YFSETQ in the germline V gene. V lost 4 bases, J lost 1 base, and 10 bases stayed unmatched. For the CDR3, the DNA is TGCGCCAGCAGCGTCTCCGGGACAGGAACATCCTACGAGCAGTACTTC. It codes for CASSVSGTGTSYEQYF.

This clonotype was seen only a few times. A much larger clone is a single base away; this may be a read error. The chain combines TRBV6-5 with TRBJ2-7; 11 bases map to TRBD2. This CDR3 region has 14 residues. J was trimmed by 5 bases and V by 6 bases; bases with no gene match: 6. CDR1 and CDR2 from the germline V gene are MNHEY and SVGAGI. CDR3 sequence (DNA): TGTGCCAGCAGCCACACTAGCGGGAGAAACGAGCAGTACTTC. Protein: CASSHTSGRNEQYF.

This clonotype showed up many times. V gene TRBV5-1 combines with J gene TRBJ2-3; D might be TRBD2 (6 bases). The CDR3 covers 13 residues. Trimming took 5 bases from V and 4 from J, leaving 11 bases between them. Per the germline V gene, CDR1 is SGHRS and CDR2 is YFSETQ. CDR3 amino acids: CASRRSGADTQYF. CDR3 bases: TGCGCCAGCAGGAGGTCGGGGGCAGATACGCAGTATTTT.

The sample holds many counts of this clonotype. The V gene is TRBV20-1, the J gene TRBJ1-5; TRBD1 matches at 8 bases. CDR1 and CDR2 (germline): DFQATT, SNEGSKA (reference sequence). V lost 2 bases and J lost 6; bases outside the gene matches: 9. This CDR3 spans 15 amino acids. The CDR3 protein is CSARPTGGFVQPQHF. CDR3 bases: TGCAGTGCTAGACCCACAGGGGGGTTTGTTCAGCCCCAGCATTTT.

This clonotype was seen at least ten times. This rearrangement joins TRBV7-3 to TRBJ2-2; unclear D gene. Deletions cut 2 bases from V and 0 bases from J, with 10 bases between. The CDR3 consists of 16 residues. In germline, CDR1 is SGHTA, CDR2 FQGTGA. CDR3 residues: CASSLEAAANTGELFF. CDR3 sequence (DNA): TGTGCCAGCAGCTTAGAAGCAGCCGCGAACACCGGGGAGCTGTTTTTT.

This clonotype was counted many times. CDR3 bases: TGCGCCAGCAGCAGTACACGTTCCTACGAGCAGTACTTC. Encoded protein: CASSSTRSYEQYF. The J gene is TRBJ2-7, the V gene TRBV5-1; no clear D. The V gene's germline CDR1 is SGHRS and CDR2 YFSETQ. The V end was cut by 4 bases, the J end by 1 base, with 9 bases between. The CDR3 contains 13 residues. Complete variable domain (other parts from reference TRBV5-1 and TRBJ2-7): KAGVTQTPRYLIKTRGQQVTLSCSPISGHRSVSWYQQTPGQGLQFLFEYFSETQRNKGNFPGRFSGRQFSNSRSEMNVSTLELGDSALYLCASSSTRSYEQYFGPGTRLTVT.

This clonotype was seen ten or more times. V is TRBV3-1 and J is TRBJ2-6; no firm D call. The CDR3 consists of 13 residues. With 6 bases removed from V and 4 bases from J, the gap between germline ends came to 7 bases. The germline V gene has CDR1 LGHDT and CDR2 YNNKEL (reference sequence). The CDR3 DNA is TGTGCCAGCAGGGATCGGGGGGCCAACGTCCTGACTTTC. Its protein product is CASRDRGANVLTF.

Remarks on this clonotype: Mismatch with germline at one junction end may stem from a read error. The chain recombines TRBV5-1 with TRBJ2-5, with a weak D call TRBD1 (5 bases). Looked up from germline, CDR1 is SGHRS and CDR2 is YFSETQ. This CDR3 is built from 15 residues. The CDR3 nucleotides read TGCGCCAGCAGCGGGGCAAGAGGATGCCAAGAGACCCAGCACTTC. Its protein product is CASSGARGCQETQHF.

The genes are TRBV28 and TRBJ2-3; TRBD1 agrees at 7 bases. Germline V gives CDR1 MDHEN, CDR2 SYDVKM. The CDR3 spans 14 residues. The junction had 2 bases not matched to a gene; V was cut back by 1 base and J by 4 bases. CDR3 region: CASSLFQGADTQYF. DNA for the CDR3: TGTGCCAGCAGTTTATTTCAGGGGGCAGATACGCAGTATTTT.

There are many counts of this clonotype. V and J are TRBV9 and TRBJ2-7; TRBD2 matches 7 bases. V gave up 3 bases and J gave up 0 bases; unmatched junction bases: 9. Germline V gene lookup returns CDR1 SGDLS and CDR2 YYNGEE. This CDR3 has 16 residues. The DNA of the CDR3 is TGTGCCAGCAGCGCTAACCCGGGGGGAAACTCCTACGAGCAGTACTTC. This translates into CASSANPGGNSYEQYF.

This clonotype showed up many times. The gene calls are TRBV7-8 and TRBJ2-1; D gene unclear. Trimming stripped 7 bases from V and 4 bases from J, with 14 bases between. Germline lookup yields CDR1 SGHVS and CDR2 FQNEAQ. CDR3 length: 14 residues. CDR3 bases: TGTGCCAGCAACTCGGGCTGGAGATACAATGAGCAGTTCTTC. This codes for CASNSGWRYNEQFF.

This clonotype was seen at least ten times. The chain combines TRBV4-1 with TRBJ2-1, with TRBD2 matching 7 bases. Germline CDR1 MGHRA, CDR2 YSYEKL. CDR3 length: 14 amino acids. V gave up 4 bases and J gave up 8 bases; unmatched junction bases: 8. The CDR3 here is CASSLRTSTDEQFF. The CDR3 nucleotides read TGCGCCAGCAGCCTGAGGACTAGTACCGATGAGCAGTTCTTC.

This chain links TRBV10-3 with TRBJ2-5; D is possibly TRBD1 (6 bases). Germline CDR1 reads ENHRY; CDR2 reads SYGVKD. CDR3 size: 14 residues. CDR3: CDIGPMGAQETQYF. CDR3 sequence (DNA): TGTGACATTGGCCCCATGGGGGCGCAAGAGACCCAGTACTTC.

This clonotype showed up many times. The chain is built from TRBV5-5 and TRBJ2-7; 7 nucleotides align to TRBD1. Per the germline V gene, CDR1 is SGHKS and CDR2 is YYEKEE (reference sequence). V lost 4 bases, J lost 2 bases, and 6 bases stayed unmatched. There are 14 residues in the CDR3. CDR3 in amino acids: CASSPNQGAYEQYF. The CDR3 DNA follows: TGTGCCAGCAGCCCAAACCAGGGGGCCTACGAGCAGTACTTC.